This entry concerns a single T cell receptor (beta chain). Only in-frame clones appear in the TCRdb table, and some are missing; sequencing was by immunoSEQ multiplex PCR. The sample records approximately 150,000 clones, over 85% being singletons. These data come from a study of T cell responses to AZD1222 COVID-19 vaccine. This clonotype was obtained from an adult in good health. The material was peripheral blood, obtained on day 0 of AZD1222 vaccination.

Here the CDR3 reads CASSQDRLAVKETQYF. The CDR3 DNA is TGCGCCAGCAGCCAAGATAGGCTAGCGGTAAAAGAGACCCAGTACTTC. This chain links TRBV4-1 with TRBJ2-5; TRBD2 aligns across 7 bases. The germline gives CDR1 MGHRA, CDR2 YSYEKL. V shed 0 bases, J shed 3 bases, and the junction held 7 bases outside the gene matches. CDR3 size: 16 residues.